The sequence of this TCR beta chain was determined in a study of OX40 agonist ivuxolimab in advanced cancers. As for the study in general: An anti-OX40 (CD134) antibody with agonistic activity, ivuxolimab, was administered to patients. Regarding the study as a whole: Determination of antigen specificity was not performed for the expanded peripheral T cells. In CD8+ T cells, expanded clones were on average more numerous than in CD4+.

Concerning this clone: As yet, its antigen is unknown.

V shed 8 bases, J shed 1 base, and the junction held 4 bases outside the gene matches. CDR1 and CDR2 (germline): GTSNPN, SVGIG (reference sequence). This CDR3 comprises 13 residues. Repertoires were generated with immunoSEQ multiplex PCR, while TCRdb's copy carries only in-frame clones and drops some. The repertoire holds roughly 53,000 clones, with approximately 84% as singletons. The specimen comprised CD4+ or CD8+ T cells sorted from blood, sampled in a trial of the OX40 agonist ivuxolimab. This TCR derives from an adult with an advanced solid tumor such as melanoma, head and neck, liver or kidney cancer. The chain recombines TRBV30 with TRBJ1-3; 8 bases fit TRBD1. CDR3 nucleotide sequence: TGTGCCGCAGACAGGGGTTCTGGAAACACCATATATTTT. This encodes CAADRGSGNTIYF.